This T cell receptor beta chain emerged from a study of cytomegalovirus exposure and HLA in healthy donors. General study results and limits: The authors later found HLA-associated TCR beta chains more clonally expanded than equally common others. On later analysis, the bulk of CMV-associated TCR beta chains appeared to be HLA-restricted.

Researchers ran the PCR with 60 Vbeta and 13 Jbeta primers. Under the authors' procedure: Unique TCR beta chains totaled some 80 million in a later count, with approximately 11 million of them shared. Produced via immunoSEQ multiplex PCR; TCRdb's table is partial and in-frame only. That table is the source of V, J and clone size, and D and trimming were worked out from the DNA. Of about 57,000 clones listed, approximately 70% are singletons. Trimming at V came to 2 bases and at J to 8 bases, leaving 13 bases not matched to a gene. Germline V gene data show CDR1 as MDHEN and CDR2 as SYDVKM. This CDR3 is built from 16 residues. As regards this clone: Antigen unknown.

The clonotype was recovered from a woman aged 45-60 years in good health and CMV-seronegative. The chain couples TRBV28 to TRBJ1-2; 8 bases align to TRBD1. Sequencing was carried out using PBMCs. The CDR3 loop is CASSLTPATGVGGYTF. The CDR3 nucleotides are TGTGCCAGCAGTTTAACACCCGCGACAGGGGTGGGCGGCTACACCTTC.